The clone carrying this TCR beta chain was found many times. As for treatment: roughly 19 received Ad26.COV2.S at low or high dose, single or two shots; about 5 received placebo; per-sample allocation not given. Samples came from day 63 after the first vaccine or placebo injection. Profiled with immunoSEQ multiplex PCR; TCRdb holds only in-frame clones, not every one. Here the sample spans 300,000 to 450,000 clones, approximately 84% being singletons. This record comes from a study of Ad26.COV2.S vaccination and SARS-CoV-2 variants. CDR3 length: 13 amino acids. Germline V gives CDR1 SEHNR, CDR2 FQNEAQ (reference sequence). V shed 6 bases and J shed 3 bases, with 9 bases lying between them.

The chain joins TRBV7-9 to TRBJ1-3; D possibly corresponds to TRBD1 (5 bases). This receptor was identified in a person between 18 and 65 years old who received the Ad26.COV2.S COVID-19 vaccine or a placebo. The sample consisted of peripheral blood, taken in a trial of Ad26.COV2.S vaccine versus placebo. The CDR3 is CASRPRGGNTIYF. CDR3 DNA: TGTGCCAGCAGACCTAGGGGTGGAAACACCATATATTTT.